These 4 T cell receptor beta chains share one sample of origin, sequenced in a study of blood T cell repertoires in COVID-19 (dated by TCRdb to between 2020 and 2021). The library was obtained by the immunoSEQ multiplex PCR assay. In its TCRdb copy, this immuneACCESS table keeps in-frame sequences only and misses some clones. Where compared with another copy, unresolved V genes explain less than half of these, and the others have no known cause. This sample comprises 200,000 to 250,000 clones, around 86% of them detected only once. The ten largest clones take up about 8.9% of the sample. The sample comprised PBMCs or T cells enriched from blood (not recorded which). The source is a woman between 50 and 59 years old with acute COVID-19.

This sequence joins TRBV5-6 and TRBJ2-1, with D possibly TRBD2 on 6 matching bases. The germline gives CDR1 SGHDT, CDR2 YYEEEE. The CDR3 is 13 residues long. V was cut by 6 bases and J by 6 bases, with 13 bases left in between. CDR3 sequence: CASKYSGINEQFF. Here the CDR3 DNA reads TGTGCCAGCAAGTATAGCGGTATCAATGAGCAGTTCTTC.

The rearrangement uses TRBV2 and TRBJ2-5, with D possibly TRBD1 on 6 matching bases. V lost 5 bases and J lost 2, with 12 bases in between. Germline CDR1 and CDR2: SNHLY and FYNNEI. The CDR3 is 14 residues long. Here the CDR3 DNA reads TGTGCCAGCAGTCGGACAGTATCACAAGAGACCCAGTACTTC. This translates into CASSRTVSQETQYF.

The rearrangement uses TRBV4-1 and TRBJ1-1; D ambiguous. This CDR3 is built from 14 residues. V dropped 8 bases and J dropped 1 base, with 14 bases sitting between them. CDR1 is MGHRA, CDR2 YSYEKL, per germline. The CDR3 DNA reads as TGCGCCAGCCGGGATATGGGGAGGAACACTGAAGCTTTCTTT. This sequence encodes CASRDMGRNTEAFF.

The V gene is TRBV6-2 or TRBV6-3, the J gene TRBJ2-2; 7 bases fit TRBD1. Looked up from germline, CDR1 is MNHEY and CDR2 is SVGEGT. This CDR3 comprises 16 residues. V trimming: 1 base; J trimming: 5 bases; junction bases outside the gene matches: 7. CDR3 residues: CASSYFKGAGTGELFF. The CDR3 coding sequence is TGTGCCAGCAGTTACTTTAAGGGGGCCGGAACCGGGGAGCTGTTTTTT.